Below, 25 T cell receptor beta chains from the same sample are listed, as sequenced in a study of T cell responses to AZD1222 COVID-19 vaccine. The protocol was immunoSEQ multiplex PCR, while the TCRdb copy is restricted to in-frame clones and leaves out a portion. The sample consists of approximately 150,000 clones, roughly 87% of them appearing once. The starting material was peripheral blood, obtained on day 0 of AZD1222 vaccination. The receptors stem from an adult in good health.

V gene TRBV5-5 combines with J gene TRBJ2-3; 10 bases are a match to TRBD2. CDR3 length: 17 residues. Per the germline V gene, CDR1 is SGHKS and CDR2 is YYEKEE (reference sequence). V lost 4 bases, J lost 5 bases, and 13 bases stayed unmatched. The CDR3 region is CASSRRLLAGAGDTQYF. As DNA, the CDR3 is TGTGCCAGCAGCCGGCGTCTCCTAGCGGGAGCTGGAGATACGCAGTATTTT.

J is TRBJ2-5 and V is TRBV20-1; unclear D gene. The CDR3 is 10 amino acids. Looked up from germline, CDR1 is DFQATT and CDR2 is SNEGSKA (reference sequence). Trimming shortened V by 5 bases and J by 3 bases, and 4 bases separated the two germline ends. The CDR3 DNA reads TGCAGTGCTCAAAAAGAGACCCAGTACTTC. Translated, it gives CSAQKETQYF.

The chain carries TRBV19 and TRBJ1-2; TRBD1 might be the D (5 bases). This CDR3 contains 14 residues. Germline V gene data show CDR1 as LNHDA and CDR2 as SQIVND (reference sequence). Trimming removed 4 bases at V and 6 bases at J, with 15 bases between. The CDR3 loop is CASSKLLGANGYTF. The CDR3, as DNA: TGTGCCAGTAGTAAATTGCTCGGGGCAAATGGCTACACCTTC.

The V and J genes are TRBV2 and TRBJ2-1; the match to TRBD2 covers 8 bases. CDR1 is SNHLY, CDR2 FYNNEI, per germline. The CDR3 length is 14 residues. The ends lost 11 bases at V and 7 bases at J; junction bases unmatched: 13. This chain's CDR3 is CAGRLAGAFNEQFF. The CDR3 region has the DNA TGTGCCGGGAGGCTAGCGGGTGCATTTAATGAGCAGTTCTTC.

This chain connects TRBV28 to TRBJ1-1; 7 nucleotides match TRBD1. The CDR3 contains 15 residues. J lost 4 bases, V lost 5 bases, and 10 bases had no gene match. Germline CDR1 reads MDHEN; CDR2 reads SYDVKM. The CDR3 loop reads CASSLTGAGGTEAFF. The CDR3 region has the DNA TGTGCCAGCAGTCTAACAGGGGCTGGGGGCACTGAAGCTTTCTTT.

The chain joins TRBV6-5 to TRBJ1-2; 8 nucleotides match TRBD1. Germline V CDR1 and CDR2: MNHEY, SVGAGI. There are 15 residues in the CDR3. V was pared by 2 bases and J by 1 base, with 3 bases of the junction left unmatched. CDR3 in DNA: TGTGCCAGCAGTTACAAAACAGGGGGTAACTATGGCTACACCTTC. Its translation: CASSYKTGGNYGYTF.

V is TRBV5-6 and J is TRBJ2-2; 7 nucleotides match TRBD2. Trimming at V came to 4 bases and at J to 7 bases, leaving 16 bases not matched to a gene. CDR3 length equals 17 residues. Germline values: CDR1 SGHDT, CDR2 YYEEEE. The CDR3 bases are TGTGCCAGCAGCAGCCGGGACTATGAAGCTGTCCGCGGGGAGCTGTTTTTT. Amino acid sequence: CASSSRDYEAVRGELFF.

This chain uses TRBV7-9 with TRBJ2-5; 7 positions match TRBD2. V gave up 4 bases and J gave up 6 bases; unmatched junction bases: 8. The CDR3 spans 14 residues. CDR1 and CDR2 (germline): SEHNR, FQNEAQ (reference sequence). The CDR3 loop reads CASSYPQGGKTQYF. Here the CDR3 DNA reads TGTGCCAGCAGCTACCCGCAGGGAGGGAAGACCCAGTACTTC.

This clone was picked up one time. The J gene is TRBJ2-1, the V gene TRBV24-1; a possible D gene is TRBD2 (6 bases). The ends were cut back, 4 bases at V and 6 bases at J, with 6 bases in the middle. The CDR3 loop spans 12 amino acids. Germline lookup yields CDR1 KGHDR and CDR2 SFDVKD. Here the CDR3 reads CATSDGGNEQFF. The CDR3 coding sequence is TGTGCCACCAGTGACGGGGGCAATGAGCAGTTCTTC.

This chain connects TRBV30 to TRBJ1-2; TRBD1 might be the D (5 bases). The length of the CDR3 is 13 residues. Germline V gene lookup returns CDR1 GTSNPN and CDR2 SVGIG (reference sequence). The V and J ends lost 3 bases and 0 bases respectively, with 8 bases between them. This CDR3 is CAWSRQSNYGYTF. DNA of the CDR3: TGTGCCTGGAGCCGACAGTCTAACTATGGCTACACCTTC.

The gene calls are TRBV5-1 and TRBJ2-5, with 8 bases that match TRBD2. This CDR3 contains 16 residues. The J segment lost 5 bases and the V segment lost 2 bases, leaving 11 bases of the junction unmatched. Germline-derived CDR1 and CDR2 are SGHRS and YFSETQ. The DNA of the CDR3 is TGCGCCAGCAGCTTTACCGTCGTGAGCGGGAGTGAGACCCAGTACTTC. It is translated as CASSFTVVSGSETQYF.

For the CDR3, the DNA is TGCGCCAGCAGCTTTGGGGCTCCGGGAGGATACGAGCAGTACTTC. This translates into CASSFGAPGGYEQYF. V and J are TRBV5-1 and TRBJ2-7, with 7 bases fitting TRBD2. Trimming removed 2 bases from V and 4 bases from J; junction bases left unmatched: 9. Germline CDR1 and CDR2: SGHRS and YFSETQ. This CDR3 comprises 15 residues.

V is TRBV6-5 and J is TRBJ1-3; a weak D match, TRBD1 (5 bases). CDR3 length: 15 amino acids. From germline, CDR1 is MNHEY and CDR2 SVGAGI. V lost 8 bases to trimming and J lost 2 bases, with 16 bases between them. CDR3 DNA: TGTGCCAGCGCCTCCCTGGGGCGGGCTGGAAACACCATATATTTT. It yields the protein CASASLGRAGNTIYF.

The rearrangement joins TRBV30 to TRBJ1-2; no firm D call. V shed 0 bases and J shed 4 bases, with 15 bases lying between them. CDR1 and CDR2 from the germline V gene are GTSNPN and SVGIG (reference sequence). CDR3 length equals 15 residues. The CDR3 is CAWSVAPFFPYGYTF. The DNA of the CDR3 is TGTGCCTGGAGTGTAGCCCCCTTCTTCCCCTATGGCTACACCTTC.

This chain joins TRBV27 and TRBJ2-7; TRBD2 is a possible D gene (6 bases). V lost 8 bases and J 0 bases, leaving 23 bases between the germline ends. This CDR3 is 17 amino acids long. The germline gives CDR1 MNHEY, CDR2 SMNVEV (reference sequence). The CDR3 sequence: CASQRQTRRSSSYEQYF. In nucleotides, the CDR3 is TGTGCCAGCCAAAGACAGACTAGACGCTCGAGCTCCTACGAGCAGTACTTC.

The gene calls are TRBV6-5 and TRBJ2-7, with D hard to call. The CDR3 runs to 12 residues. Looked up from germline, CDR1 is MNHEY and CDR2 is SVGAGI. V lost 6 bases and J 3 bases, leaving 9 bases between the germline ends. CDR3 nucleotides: TGTGCCAGCAGGGATCAAATCTACGAGCAGTACTTC. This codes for CASRDQIYEQYF.

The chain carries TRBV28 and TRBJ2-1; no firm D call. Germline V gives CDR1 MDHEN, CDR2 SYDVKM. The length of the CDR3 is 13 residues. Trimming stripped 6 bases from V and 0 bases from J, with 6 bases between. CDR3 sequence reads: CASRGNSYNEQFF. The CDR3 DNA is TGTGCCAGCAGAGGGAACTCCTACAATGAGCAGTTCTTC.

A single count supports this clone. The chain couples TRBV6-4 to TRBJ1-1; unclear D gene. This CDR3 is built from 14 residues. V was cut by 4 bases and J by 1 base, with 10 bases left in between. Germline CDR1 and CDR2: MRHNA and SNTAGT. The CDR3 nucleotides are TGTGCCAGCAGTGCCTCCCCTGAGAACACTGAAGCTTTCTTT. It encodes CASSASPENTEAFF.

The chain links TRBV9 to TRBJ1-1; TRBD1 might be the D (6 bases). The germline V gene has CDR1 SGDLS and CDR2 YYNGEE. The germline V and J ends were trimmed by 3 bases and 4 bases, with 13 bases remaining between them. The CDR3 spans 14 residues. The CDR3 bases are TGTGCCAGCAGCGCCTCTGGGGGGCTCACTGAAGCTTTCTTT. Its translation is CASSASGGLTEAFF.

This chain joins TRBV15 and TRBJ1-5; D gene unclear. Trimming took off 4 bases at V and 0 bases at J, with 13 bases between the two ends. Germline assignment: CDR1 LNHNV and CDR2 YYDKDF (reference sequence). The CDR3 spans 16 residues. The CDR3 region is CATSIFPRYSNQPQHF. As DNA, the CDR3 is TGTGCCACCAGCATATTCCCCCGATATAGCAATCAGCCCCAGCATTTT. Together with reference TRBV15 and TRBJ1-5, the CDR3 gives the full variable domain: DAMVIQNPRYQVTQFGKPVTLSCSQTLNHNVMYWYQQKSSQAPKLLFHYYDKDFNNEADTPDNFQSRRPNTSFCFLDIRSPGLGDTAMYLCATSIFPRYSNQPQHFGDGTRLSIL.

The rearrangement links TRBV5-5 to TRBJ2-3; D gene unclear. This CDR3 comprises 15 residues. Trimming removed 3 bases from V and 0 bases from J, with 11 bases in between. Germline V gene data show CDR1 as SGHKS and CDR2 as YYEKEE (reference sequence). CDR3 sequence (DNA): TGTGCCAGCAGCTCGTGGCGGCCTAGCACAGATACGCAGTATTTT. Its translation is CASSSWRPSTDTQYF.

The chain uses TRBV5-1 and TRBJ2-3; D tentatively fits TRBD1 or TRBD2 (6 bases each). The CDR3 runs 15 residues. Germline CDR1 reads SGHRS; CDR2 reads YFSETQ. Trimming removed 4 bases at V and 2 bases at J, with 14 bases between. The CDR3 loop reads CASSPQGGTTDTQYF. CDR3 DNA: TGCGCCAGCAGCCCCCAAGGGGGGACCACAGATACGCAGTATTTT.

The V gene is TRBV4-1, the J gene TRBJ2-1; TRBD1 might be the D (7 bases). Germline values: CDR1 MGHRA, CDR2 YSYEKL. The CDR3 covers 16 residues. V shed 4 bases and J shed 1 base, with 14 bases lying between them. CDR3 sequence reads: CASSPQQGGSYNEQFF. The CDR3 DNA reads TGCGCCAGCAGCCCACAGCAGGGGGGTTCCTACAATGAGCAGTTCTTC.

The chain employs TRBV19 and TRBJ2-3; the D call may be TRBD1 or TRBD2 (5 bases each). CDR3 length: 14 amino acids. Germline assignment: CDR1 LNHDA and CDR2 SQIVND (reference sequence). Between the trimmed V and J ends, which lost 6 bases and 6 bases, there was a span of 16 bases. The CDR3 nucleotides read TGTGCCAGTAGACGGGACCGGGCGCGGGATACGCAGTATTTT. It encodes CASRRDRARDTQYF.

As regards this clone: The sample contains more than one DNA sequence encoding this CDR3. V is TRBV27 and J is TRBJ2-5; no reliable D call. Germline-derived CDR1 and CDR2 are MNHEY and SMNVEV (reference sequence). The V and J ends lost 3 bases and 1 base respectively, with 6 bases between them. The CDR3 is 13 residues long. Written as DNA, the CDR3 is TGTGCCAGCAGTTTGTGGAGCCAAGAGACCCAGTACTTC. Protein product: CASSLWSQETQYF.